This T cell receptor (beta chain) was profiled in a study of blood T cell repertoires in COVID-19 (dated by TCRdb to about 2020). Regarding the study in general: Collaborator samples came from the United States, Italy and Spain and covered acute and convalescent phases of COVID-19. The prospective study material was composed of cDNA or gDNA derived from T cells, B-cell-depleted T cells, or PBMCs. Deeply sampled blood TCRbeta repertoires from subjects exposed to, actively infected with, or recovered from COVID-19 were included in the dataset. A freely available public database, intended as a resource for researchers studying the immune response to SARS-CoV-2, is where the repertoires were released. Samples came from the ongoing ImmuneRACE study (first 160 participants) plus 1,254 subjects from 6 global collaborators. The sample metadata nearly always contained a de-identified subject ID, COVID-19 status, age in years and sex. Where available, HLA class I and class II types were obtained from metadata supplied by the sample provider rather than from assay-based typing. What the study reported, not specific to this receptor: The amount of clinical and demographic metadata varied by source and participant and was provided uncurated.

TCRbeta CDR3 regions were amplified from genomic DNA by means of the immunoSEQ Assay, a bias-controlled multiplex PCR. The published analysis was carried out like this. The number of nucleated cells in each sample was estimated from the amplification of reference gene primers within the assay. Sequence reads were collapsed and filtered to measure the absolute abundance of every unique TCRbeta CDR3 rearrangement. For each sample, productive Simpson clonality was calculated by taking the square root of Simpson's diversity index across productive rearrangements. TCRdb took over this immuneACCESS table, retaining in-frame rearrangements with V and J assigned. Such tables are incomplete; in checked studies, under half of the missing clones stem from an unresolved V gene, and the remainder is unexplained. The V and J calls and clone size come from that table; D and trimming were worked out from the DNA. The sample table shows about 210,000 clones, and approximately 90% are seen once. The ten largest clones add up to roughly 2.3% of the sample.

The CDR3 spans 12 residues, from the cysteine through the phenylalanine. Kept here is only the CDR3 DNA, which spans 36 bases and is read in frame from base 1. Trimming removed 8 bases from V and 3 bases from J, leaving 10 bases between the germline ends. The germline V gene yields MNHEY for CDR1 and SVGAGI for CDR2. Enrolling through a virtual design, the prospective study's participants ranged in age from roughly 18 to 90 years and lived across 24 United States geographic areas. Cohort assignment in the prospective study relied on participant-reported clinical history from a screening survey and a study questionnaire. In the prospective study, mobile phlebotomists collected whole blood, serum and a nasopharyngeal or oropharyngeal swab from each participant. Participants in the prospective study had the option to provide additional blood draws and questionnaires over a roughly two-month period. Before DNA extraction, prospective study blood samples were shipped either frozen or at room temperature.

Note on this clone: This clone's antigen is unknown. One base away there is no much larger clone; base qualities are not given.

This sequence was found in a woman in her thirties or forties with acute COVID-19. The chain couples TRBV6-5 to TRBJ1-1; the D region possibly corresponds to TRBD1 (6 bases align). The sequenced material came from PBMCs or T cells enriched from blood (not recorded which). The CDR3 in this case is CASWTVYTEAFF. The DNA sequence is as follows: TGTGCCAGCTGGACAGTATACACTGAAGCTTTCTTT.